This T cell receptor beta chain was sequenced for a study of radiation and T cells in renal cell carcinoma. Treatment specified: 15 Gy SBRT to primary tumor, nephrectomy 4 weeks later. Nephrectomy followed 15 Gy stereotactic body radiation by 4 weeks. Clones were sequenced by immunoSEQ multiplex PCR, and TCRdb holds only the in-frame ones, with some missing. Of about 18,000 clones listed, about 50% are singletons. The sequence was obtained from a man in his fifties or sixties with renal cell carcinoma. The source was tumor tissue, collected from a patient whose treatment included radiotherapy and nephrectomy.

The CDR3 here is CASNTNGLVTDTQYF. DNA of the CDR3: TGTGCCAGCAACACGAACGGGTTGGTGACAGATACGCAGTATTTT. This chain uses TRBV9 with TRBJ2-3, with unresolved D. The length of the CDR3 is 15 residues. Germline loops: CDR1 SGDLS, CDR2 YYNGEE. Deletions cut 6 bases from V and 3 bases from J, with 17 bases between.